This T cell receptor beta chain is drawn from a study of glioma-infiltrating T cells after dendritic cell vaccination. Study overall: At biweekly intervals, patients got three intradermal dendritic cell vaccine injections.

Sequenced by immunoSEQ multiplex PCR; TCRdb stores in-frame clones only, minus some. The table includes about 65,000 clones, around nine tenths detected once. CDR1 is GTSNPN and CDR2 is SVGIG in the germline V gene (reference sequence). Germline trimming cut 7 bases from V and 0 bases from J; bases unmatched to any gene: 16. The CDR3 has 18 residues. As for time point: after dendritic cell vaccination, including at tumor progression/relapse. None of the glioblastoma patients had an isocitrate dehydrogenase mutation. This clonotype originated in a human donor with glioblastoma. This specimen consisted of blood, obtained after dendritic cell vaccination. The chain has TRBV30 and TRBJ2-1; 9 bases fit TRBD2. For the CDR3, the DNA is TGTGCCTTTTACAGTAGATTCCTAGCGGGGAGCTCCTACAATGAGCAGTTCTTC. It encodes CAFYSRFLAGSSYNEQFF.